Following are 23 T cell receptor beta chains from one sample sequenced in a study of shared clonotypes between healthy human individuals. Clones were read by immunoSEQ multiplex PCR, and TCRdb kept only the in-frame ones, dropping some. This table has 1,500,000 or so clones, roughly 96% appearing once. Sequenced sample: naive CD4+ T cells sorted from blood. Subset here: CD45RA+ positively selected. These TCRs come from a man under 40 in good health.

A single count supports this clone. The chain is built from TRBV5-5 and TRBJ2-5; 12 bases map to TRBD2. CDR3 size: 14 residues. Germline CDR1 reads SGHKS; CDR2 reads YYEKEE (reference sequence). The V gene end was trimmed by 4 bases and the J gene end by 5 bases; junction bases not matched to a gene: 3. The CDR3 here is CASSTTSGGETQYF. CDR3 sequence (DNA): TGTGCCAGCAGCACCACTAGCGGGGGGGAGACCCAGTACTTC.

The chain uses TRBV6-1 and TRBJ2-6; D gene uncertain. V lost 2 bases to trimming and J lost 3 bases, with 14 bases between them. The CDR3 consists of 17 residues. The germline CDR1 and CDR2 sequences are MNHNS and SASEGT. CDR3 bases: TGTGCCAGCAGTGAATTGGTTTTATTCCGTGGGGCCAACGTCCTGACTTTC. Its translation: CASSELVLFRGANVLTF.

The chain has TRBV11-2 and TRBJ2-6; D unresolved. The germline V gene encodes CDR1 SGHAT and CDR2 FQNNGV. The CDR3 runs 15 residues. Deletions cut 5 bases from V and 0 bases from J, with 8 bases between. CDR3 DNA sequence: TGTGCCAGCAGCCCGGAGTCCTCTGGGGCCAACGTCCTGACTTTC. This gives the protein CASSPESSGANVLTF.

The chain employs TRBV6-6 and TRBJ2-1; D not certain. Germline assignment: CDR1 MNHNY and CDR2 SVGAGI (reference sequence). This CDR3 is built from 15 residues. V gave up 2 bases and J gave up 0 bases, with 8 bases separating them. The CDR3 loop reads CASSYGPPSYNEQFF. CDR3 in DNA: TGTGCCAGCAGTTACGGTCCGCCCTCCTACAATGAGCAGTTCTTC.

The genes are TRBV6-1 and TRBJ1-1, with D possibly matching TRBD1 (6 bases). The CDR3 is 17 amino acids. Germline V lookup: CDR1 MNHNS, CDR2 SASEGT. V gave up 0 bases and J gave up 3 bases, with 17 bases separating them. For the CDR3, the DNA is TGTGCCAGCAGTGAAGCGCGTCGGGGGGCCGGGGACACTGAAGCTTTCTTT. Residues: CASSEARRGAGDTEAFF.

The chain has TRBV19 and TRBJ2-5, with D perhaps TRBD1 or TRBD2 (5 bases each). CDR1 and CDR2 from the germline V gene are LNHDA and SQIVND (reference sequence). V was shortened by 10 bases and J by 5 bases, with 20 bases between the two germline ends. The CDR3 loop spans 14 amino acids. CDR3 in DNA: TGTGCCACCGCGAACCGTGGGGGAAAGGAGACCCAGTACTTC. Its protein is CATANRGGKETQYF.

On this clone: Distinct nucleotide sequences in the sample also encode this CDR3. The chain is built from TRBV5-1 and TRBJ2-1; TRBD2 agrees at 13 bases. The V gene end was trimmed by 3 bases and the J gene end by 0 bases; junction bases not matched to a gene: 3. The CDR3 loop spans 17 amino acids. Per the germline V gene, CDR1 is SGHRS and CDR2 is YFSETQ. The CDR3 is CASSSGLAGSSYNEQFF. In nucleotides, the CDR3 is TGCGCCAGCAGCTCGGGACTAGCGGGGAGCTCCTACAATGAGCAGTTCTTC.

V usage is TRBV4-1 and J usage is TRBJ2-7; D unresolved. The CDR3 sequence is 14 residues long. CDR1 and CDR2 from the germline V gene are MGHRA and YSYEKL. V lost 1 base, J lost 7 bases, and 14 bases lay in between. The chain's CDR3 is CASSQVLRRKEQYF. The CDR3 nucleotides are TGCGCCAGCAGCCAAGTGCTCCGACGAAAAGAGCAGTACTTC.

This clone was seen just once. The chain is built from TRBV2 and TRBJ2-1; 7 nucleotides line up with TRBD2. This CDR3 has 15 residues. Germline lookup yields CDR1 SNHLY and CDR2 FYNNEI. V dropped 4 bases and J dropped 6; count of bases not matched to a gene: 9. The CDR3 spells CASSGGGRALNEQFF. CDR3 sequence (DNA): TGTGCCAGCAGTGGGGGAGGGAGGGCCCTCAATGAGCAGTTCTTC.

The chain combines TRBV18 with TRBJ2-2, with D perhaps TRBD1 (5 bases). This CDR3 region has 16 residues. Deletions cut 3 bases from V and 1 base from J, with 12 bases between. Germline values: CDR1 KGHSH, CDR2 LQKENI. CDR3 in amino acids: CASSPRQKMNTGELFF. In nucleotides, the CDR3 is TGTGCCAGCTCACCGAGACAGAAAATGAACACCGGGGAGCTGTTTTTT.

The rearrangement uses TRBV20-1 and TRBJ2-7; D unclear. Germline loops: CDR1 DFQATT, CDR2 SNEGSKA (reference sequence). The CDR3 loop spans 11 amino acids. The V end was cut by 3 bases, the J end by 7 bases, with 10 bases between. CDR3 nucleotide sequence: TGCAGTGCTAGTATAGACGTGGAGCAGTACTTC. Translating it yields CSASIDVEQYF.

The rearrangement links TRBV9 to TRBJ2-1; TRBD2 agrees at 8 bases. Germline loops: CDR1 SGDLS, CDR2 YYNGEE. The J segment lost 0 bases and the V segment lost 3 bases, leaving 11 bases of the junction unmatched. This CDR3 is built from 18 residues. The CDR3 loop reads CASSGGGSGVSSYNEQFF. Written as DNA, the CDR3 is TGTGCCAGCAGCGGTGGTGGTAGCGGGGTAAGCTCCTACAATGAGCAGTTCTTC. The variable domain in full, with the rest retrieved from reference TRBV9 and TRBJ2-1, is DSGVTQTPKHLITATGQRVTLRCSPRSGDLSVYWYQQSLDQGLQFLIQYYNGEERAKGNILERFSAQQFPDLHSELNLSSLELGDSALYFCASSGGGSGVSSYNEQFFGPGTRLTVL.

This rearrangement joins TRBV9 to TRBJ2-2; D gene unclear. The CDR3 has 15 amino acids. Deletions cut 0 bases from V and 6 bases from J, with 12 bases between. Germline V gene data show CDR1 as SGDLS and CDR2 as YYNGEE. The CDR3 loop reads CASSVVAGFSGELFF. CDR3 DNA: TGTGCCAGCAGCGTAGTGGCTGGATTCTCCGGGGAGCTGTTTTTT.

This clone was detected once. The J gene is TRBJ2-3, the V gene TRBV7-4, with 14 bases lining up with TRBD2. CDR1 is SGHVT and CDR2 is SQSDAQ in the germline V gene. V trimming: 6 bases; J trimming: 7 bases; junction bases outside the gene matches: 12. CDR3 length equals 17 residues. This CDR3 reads CASRPGTSGSRLYTQYF. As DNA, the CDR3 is TGTGCCAGCAGACCAGGGACTAGCGGGAGCCGACTGTATACGCAGTATTTT.

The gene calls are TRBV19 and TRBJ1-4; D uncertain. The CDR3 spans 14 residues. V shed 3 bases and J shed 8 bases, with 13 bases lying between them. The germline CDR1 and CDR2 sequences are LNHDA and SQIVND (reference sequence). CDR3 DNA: TGTGCCAGTAGTATTCCCGCCGGGCGAGAAAAACTGTTTTTT. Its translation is CASSIPAGREKLFF. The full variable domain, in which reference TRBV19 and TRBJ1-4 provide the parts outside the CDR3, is DGGITQSPKYLFRKEGQNVTLSCEQNLNHDAMYWYRQDPGQGLRLIYYSQIVNDFQKGDIAEGYSVSREKKESFPLTVTSAQKNPTAFYLCASSIPAGREKLFFGSGTQLSVL.

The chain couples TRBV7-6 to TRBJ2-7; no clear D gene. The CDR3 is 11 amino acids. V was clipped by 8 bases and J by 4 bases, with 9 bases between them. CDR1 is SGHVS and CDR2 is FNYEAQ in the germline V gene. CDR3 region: CASRNQYEQYF. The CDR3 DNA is TGTGCCAGCCGCAACCAGTACGAGCAGTACTTC. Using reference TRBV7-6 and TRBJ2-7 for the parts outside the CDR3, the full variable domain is GAGVSQSPRYKVTKRGQDVALRCDPISGHVSLYWYRQALGQGPEFLTYFNYEAQQDKSGLPNDRFSAERPEGSISTLTIQRTEQRDSAMYRCASRNQYEQYFGPGTRLTVT.

CDR3 protein: CASSPIPGGPQHF. Written as DNA, the CDR3 is TGTGCCAGCAGCCCAATCCCGGGAGGGCCCCAGCATTTT. V and J are TRBV7-8 and TRBJ1-5; D not certain. The ends were cut back, 5 bases at V and 9 bases at J, with 14 bases in the middle. Germline CDR1 reads SGHVS; CDR2 reads FQNEAQ. The CDR3 contains 13 residues.

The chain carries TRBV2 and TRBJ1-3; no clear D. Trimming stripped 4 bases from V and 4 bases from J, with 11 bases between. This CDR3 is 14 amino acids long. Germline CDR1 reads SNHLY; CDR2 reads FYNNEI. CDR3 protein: CASSVEGSGNTIYF. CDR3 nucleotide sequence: TGTGCCAGCAGTGTTGAAGGGTCAGGAAACACCATATATTTT.

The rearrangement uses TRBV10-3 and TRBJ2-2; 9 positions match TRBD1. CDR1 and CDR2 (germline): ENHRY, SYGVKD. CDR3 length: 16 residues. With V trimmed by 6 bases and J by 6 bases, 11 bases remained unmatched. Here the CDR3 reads CAISPSGTGSSGELFF. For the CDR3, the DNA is TGTGCCATCAGCCCGTCCGGGACAGGGTCGTCCGGGGAGCTGTTTTTT.

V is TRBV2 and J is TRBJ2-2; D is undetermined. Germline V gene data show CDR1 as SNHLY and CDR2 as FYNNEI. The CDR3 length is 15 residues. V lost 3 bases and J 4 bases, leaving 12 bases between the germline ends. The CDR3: CASSEITLPTGELFF. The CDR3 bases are TGTGCCAGCAGTGAGATAACTTTACCCACCGGGGAGCTGTTTTTT. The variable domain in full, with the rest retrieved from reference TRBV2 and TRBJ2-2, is EPEVTQTPSHQVTQMGQEVILRCVPISNHLYFYWYRQILGQKVEFLVSFYNNEISEKSEIFDDQFSVERPDGSNFTLKIRSTKLEDSAMYFCASSEITLPTGELFFGEGSRLTVL.

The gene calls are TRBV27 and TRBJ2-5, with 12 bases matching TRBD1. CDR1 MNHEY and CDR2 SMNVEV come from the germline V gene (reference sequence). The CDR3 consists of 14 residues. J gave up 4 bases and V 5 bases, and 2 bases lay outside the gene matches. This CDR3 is CASSRDRGRETQYF. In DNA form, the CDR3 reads TGTGCCAGCAGTCGGGACAGGGGGCGAGAGACCCAGTACTTC.

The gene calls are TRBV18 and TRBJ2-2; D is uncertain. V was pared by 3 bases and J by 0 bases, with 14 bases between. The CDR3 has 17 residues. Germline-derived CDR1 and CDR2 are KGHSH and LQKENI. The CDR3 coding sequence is TGTGCCAGCTCACCGTTCCGAATCGGCGCGAACACCGGGGAGCTGTTTTTT. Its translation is CASSPFRIGANTGELFF.

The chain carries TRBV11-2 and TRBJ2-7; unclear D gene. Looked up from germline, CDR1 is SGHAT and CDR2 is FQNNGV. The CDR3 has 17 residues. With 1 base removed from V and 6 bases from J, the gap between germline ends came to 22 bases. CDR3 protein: CASSLGSFFSSDLEQYF. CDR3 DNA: TGTGCCAGCAGCTTAGGGTCGTTCTTTTCTTCGGATCTCGAGCAGTACTTC.